This T cell receptor beta chain was identified during a study of blood T cell repertoires in COVID-19. Assay used: immunoSEQ multiplex PCR; TCRdb lists only in-frame clones, some missing. This table has a few hundred thousand clones, roughly 80% appearing once. V lost 5 bases and J 2 bases, leaving 9 bases between the germline ends. This CDR3 region has 13 residues. Germline CDR1 reads SGHTA; CDR2 reads FQGNSA. The source material was PBMCs or T cells enriched from blood (not recorded which). The rearrangement joins TRBV7-2 to TRBJ2-5; D possibly corresponds to TRBD2 (5 bases). The source of this sequence is a man in his fifties or sixties who had recovered from COVID-19. This chain's CDR3 is CASSKTTQETQYF. CDR3 DNA: TGTGCCAGCAGCAAGACTACTCAAGAGACCCAGTACTTC. Using reference TRBV7-2 and TRBJ2-5 for the parts outside the CDR3, the full variable domain is GAGVSQSPSNKVTEKGKDVELRCDPISGHTALYWYRQSLGQGLEFLIYFQGNSAPDKSGLPSDRFSAERTGGSVSTLTIQRTQQEDSAVYLCASSKTTQETQYFGPGTRLLVL.